The clone carrying this T cell receptor (beta chain) was recorded at least ten times. These data are taken from a study of response to subunit inactivated influenza vaccine. Germline values: CDR1 SGHVS, CDR2 FNYEAQ. The CDR3 is made up of 12 amino acids. Trimming removed 2 bases from V and 11 bases from J, with 10 bases in between. TCRdb processed the RT-PCR reads anew with MiXCR; each CDR3 protein has one entry. Of about 700,000 distinct CDR3 sequences in the sample, 12% to 15% are singletons; the top ten hold less than 8.5%. The rearrangement uses TRBV7-6 and TRBJ1-3; no firm D call. The receptor comes from a man aged 50 or older who received an inactivated influenza vaccine. Sequencing used PBMCs from blood, obtained about 14 days before vaccination. The CDR3 reads CASSLSPFSIYF. CDR3 nucleotides: TGTGCCAGCAGCTTAAGTCCATTTTCCATATATTTT.